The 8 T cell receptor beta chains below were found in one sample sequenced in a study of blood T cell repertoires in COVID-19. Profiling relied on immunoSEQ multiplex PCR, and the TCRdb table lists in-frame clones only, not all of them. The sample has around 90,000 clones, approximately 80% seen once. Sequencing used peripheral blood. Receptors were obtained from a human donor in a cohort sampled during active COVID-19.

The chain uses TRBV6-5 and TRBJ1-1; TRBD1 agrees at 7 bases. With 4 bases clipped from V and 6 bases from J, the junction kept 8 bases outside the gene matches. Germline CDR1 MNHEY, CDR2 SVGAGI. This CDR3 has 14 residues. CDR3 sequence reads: CASSSRTTGAEAFF. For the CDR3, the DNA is TGTGCCAGCAGTTCGAGGACAACAGGGGCTGAAGCTTTCTTT.

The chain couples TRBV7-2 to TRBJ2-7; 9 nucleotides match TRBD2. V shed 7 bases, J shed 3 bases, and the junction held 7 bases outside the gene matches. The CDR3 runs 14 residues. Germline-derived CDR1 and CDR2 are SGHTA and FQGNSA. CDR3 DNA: TGTGCCAGCACCGCGCTGACTAGCGGCTACGAGCAGTACTTC. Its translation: CASTALTSGYEQYF.

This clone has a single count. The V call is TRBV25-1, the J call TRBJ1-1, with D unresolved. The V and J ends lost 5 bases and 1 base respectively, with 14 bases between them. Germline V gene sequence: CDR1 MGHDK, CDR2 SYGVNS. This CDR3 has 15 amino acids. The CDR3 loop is CASSRSTASNTEAFF. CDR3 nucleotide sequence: TGTGCCAGCAGTCGAAGCACAGCATCGAACACTGAAGCTTTCTTT.

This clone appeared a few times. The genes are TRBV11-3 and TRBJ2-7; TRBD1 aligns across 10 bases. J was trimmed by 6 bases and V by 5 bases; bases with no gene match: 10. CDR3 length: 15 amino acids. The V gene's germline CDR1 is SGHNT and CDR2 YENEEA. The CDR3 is CASSPGTGEFPEQYF. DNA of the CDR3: TGTGCCAGCAGCCCCGGGACAGGGGAGTTTCCCGAGCAGTACTTC.

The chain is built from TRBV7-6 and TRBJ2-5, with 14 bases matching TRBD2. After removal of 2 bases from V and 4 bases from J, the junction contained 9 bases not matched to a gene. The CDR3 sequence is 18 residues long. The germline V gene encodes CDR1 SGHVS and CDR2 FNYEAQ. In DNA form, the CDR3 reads TGTGCCAGCAGCTTAAGACTAGCGGGGGGGCCGGAGGTAGAGACCCAGTACTTC. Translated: CASSLRLAGGPEVETQYF.

CDR3 loop: CASSGRDRGFSGYTF. The CDR3 DNA reads as TGTGCCAGCAGTGGTCGGGACAGGGGGTTTAGTGGCTACACCTTC. The J gene is TRBJ1-2, the V gene TRBV2, with TRBD1 matching over 11 bases. CDR1 is SNHLY, CDR2 FYNNEI, per germline. J was trimmed by 7 bases and V by 4 bases; bases with no gene match: 8. The CDR3 runs 15 residues. Combining the CDR3 with reference TRBV2 and TRBJ1-2 gives the whole variable domain EPEVTQTPSHQVTQMGQEVILRCVPISNHLYFYWYRQILGQKVEFLVSFYNNEISEKSEIFDDQFSVERPDGSNFTLKIRSTKLEDSAMYFCASSGRDRGFSGYTFGSGTRLTVV.

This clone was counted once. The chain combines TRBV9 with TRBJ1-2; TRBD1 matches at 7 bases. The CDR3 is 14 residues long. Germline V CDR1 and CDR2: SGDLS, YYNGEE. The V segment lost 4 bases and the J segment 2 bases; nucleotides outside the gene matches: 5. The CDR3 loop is CASSTTGLNYGYTF. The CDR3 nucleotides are TGTGCCAGCAGCACGACAGGGTTGAACTATGGCTACACCTTC.

In nucleotides, the CDR3 is TGTGCCAGCTCACCGGGCAGGGGCGCCTACAATGAGCAGTTCTTC. Its protein is CASSPGRGAYNEQFF. The V gene is TRBV18, the J gene TRBJ2-1, with D possibly TRBD1 on 6 matching bases. V lost 3 bases, J lost 2 bases, and 11 bases lay in between. The CDR3 consists of 15 residues. Germline lookup yields CDR1 KGHSH and CDR2 LQKENI.